The 29 T cell receptor beta chains reported below all come from one sample, sequenced in a study of CD8 T cells in Susac syndrome. Reverse transcription used about 0.45 to 1 ug RNA and random hexamers. TCRdb reprocessed the immunoSEQ multiplex PCR reads with MiXCR, giving one entry per CDR3 protein. The table shows about 210,000 distinct CDR3 sequences, with approximately 95% occurring only once. Sequences were obtained from CD4+ T cells from PBMCs. All receptors come from a human donor with multiple sclerosis.

The chain couples TRBV19 to TRBJ1-2; no clear D gene. Germline V gene data show CDR1 as LNHDA and CDR2 as SQIVND (reference sequence). V shed 5 bases and J shed 0 bases, with 13 bases lying between them. The CDR3 covers 15 residues. DNA for the CDR3: TGTGCCAGTAGTTCCGGAACATACCCTAACTATGGCTACACCTTC. The encoded protein is CASSSGTYPNYGYTF.

The chain recombines TRBV12-3 or TRBV12-4 with TRBJ1-4; 12 bases are shared with TRBD1. V dropped 3 bases and J dropped 8; count of bases not matched to a gene: 13. The CDR3 sequence is 18 residues long. The CDR3 DNA reads as TGTGCCAGCAGTTTTGGGGGACAGGGGGCCTTATTCGGAGAAAAACTGTTTTTT. The encoded protein is CASSFGGQGALFGEKLFF.

The chain employs TRBV18 and TRBJ2-3; the D gene is possibly TRBD1 (5 bases). The CDR3 runs 14 residues. Germline V gene lookup returns CDR1 KGHSH and CDR2 LQKENI. V lost 4 bases, J lost 2 bases, and 10 bases lay in between. The CDR3 here is CASSLSTDTDTQYF. For the CDR3, the DNA is TGTGCCAGCTCACTATCGACAGACACAGATACGCAGTATTTT.

The CDR3 nucleotides are TGTGCCACCAGTGAGCACAGTGGGGCTGAAGCTTTCTTT. It is translated as CATSEHSGAEAFF. V and J are TRBV24-1 and TRBJ1-1, with D uncertain. The CDR3 spans 13 residues. The V gene's germline CDR1 is KGHDR and CDR2 SFDVKD. Trimming removed 4 bases from V and 6 bases from J, with 11 bases in between.

This chain links TRBV11-2 with TRBJ2-4, with no clear D. Germline V CDR1 and CDR2: SGHAT, FQNNGV. V lost 5 bases and J 12 bases, leaving 14 bases between the germline ends. The CDR3 spans 12 residues. CDR3 residues: CASSPGPPAQYF. The CDR3 nucleotides are TGTGCCAGCAGCCCCGGACCCCCGGCTCAGTACTTC.

This sequence joins TRBV2 and TRBJ2-3; perhaps TRBD1 as D (6 bases). V lost 6 bases and J 2 bases, leaving 12 bases between the germline ends. Germline V gives CDR1 SNHLY, CDR2 FYNNEI. The CDR3 loop spans 14 amino acids. CDR3 sequence: CASSDRLHTDTQYF. In DNA, the CDR3 is TGTGCCAGCAGCGACAGGTTACACACAGATACGCAGTATTTT.

This chain uses TRBV20-1 with TRBJ2-7; D is undetermined. Germline CDR1 is DFQATT and CDR2 is SNEGSKA (reference sequence). Trimming removed 0 bases at V and 0 bases at J, with 3 bases between. This CDR3 is built from 12 residues. This CDR3 reads CSARESSYEQYF. The CDR3 nucleotides read TGCAGTGCTAGAGAGAGCTCCTACGAGCAGTACTTC.

The CDR3 here is CASSPPQGSYEQYV. CDR3 coding DNA: TGTGCCAGCTCACCCCCTCAGGGCAGCTACGAGCAGTACGTC. The genes are TRBV18 and TRBJ2-7; possibly TRBD1 for D (5 bases). This CDR3 has 14 residues. Germline lookup yields CDR1 KGHSH and CDR2 LQKENI. V lost 3 bases to trimming and J lost 3 bases, with 12 bases between them.

The chain links TRBV25-1 to TRBJ2-1; tentatively, D is TRBD1 or TRBD2 (5 bases each). CDR1 is MGHDK and CDR2 is SYGVNS in the germline V gene. CDR3 length: 20 amino acids. Trimming took off 1 base at V and 3 bases at J, with 25 bases between the two ends. In DNA form, the CDR3 reads TGTGCCAGCAGTGAATCTTACGGGAAGGGGCTAGCCAGGAGCTACAATGAGCAGTTCTTC. Translated, it gives CASSESYGKGLARSYNEQFF.

The chain employs TRBV20-1 and TRBJ1-2, with 7 positions matching TRBD1. The ends lost 6 bases at V and 4 bases at J; junction bases unmatched: 5. The CDR3 runs 12 residues. Germline V gives CDR1 DFQATT, CDR2 SNEGSKA (reference sequence). The DNA for the CDR3 is TGCAGTGCAACGGGACAGATCTATGGCTACACCTTC. Encoded protein: CSATGQIYGYTF.

The chain recombines TRBV29-1 with TRBJ2-1; D is tentatively TRBD1 or TRBD2 (5 bases each). Trimming cost V 6 bases and J 6 bases, with 15 bases left between them. Germline V lookup: CDR1 SQVTM, CDR2 ANQGSEA. The CDR3 covers 13 residues. The CDR3 DNA follows: TGCAGCGTCACCGGGACGGCTTCCAATGAGCAGTTCTTC. Translated: CSVTGTASNEQFF.

J is TRBJ2-3 and V is TRBV15; 12 bases agree with TRBD2. With V trimmed by 3 bases and J by 5 bases, 9 bases remained unmatched. This CDR3 contains 17 residues. CDR1 and CDR2 from the germline V gene are LNHNV and YYDKDF (reference sequence). The CDR3 loop is CATSREPSGGAQDTQYF. In DNA, the CDR3 is TGTGCCACCAGCAGGGAGCCTAGCGGGGGGGCCCAAGATACGCAGTATTTT.

The J gene is TRBJ2-3, the V gene TRBV7-2; D is undetermined. CDR3 length: 17 amino acids. Trimming took 0 bases from V and 1 from J, leaving 14 bases between them. CDR1 is SGHTA and CDR2 is FQGNSA in the germline V gene. The CDR3 bases are TGTGCCAGCAGCTTAGCGTCGCCGCAGCTCGGCACAGATACGCAGTATTTT. Protein sequence: CASSLASPQLGTDTQYF.

V and J are TRBV6-5 and TRBJ1-1; maybe TRBD1 (6 bases). The germline V and J ends were trimmed by 6 bases and 4 bases, with 12 bases remaining between them. CDR1 is MNHEY, CDR2 SVGAGI, per germline. This CDR3 has 13 amino acids. The CDR3 coding sequence is TGTGCCAGCAGGGCCAGGGGAACCACTGAAGCTTTCTTT. This codes for CASRARGTTEAFF.

The CDR3 reads CSASLGQGTEAFF. The CDR3 coding sequence is TGCAGCGCTTCCCTCGGGCAGGGAACTGAAGCTTTCTTT. The gene calls are TRBV29-1 and TRBJ1-1, with D maybe TRBD1 (5 bases). This CDR3 is 13 amino acids long. Germline-derived CDR1 and CDR2 are SQVTM and ANQGSEA. Deletions cut 7 bases from V and 5 bases from J, with 17 bases between.

The chain is built from TRBV5-1 and TRBJ2-1; tentative D call: TRBD1 (5 bases). CDR3 length equals 15 residues. The V gene lost 4 bases and the J gene lost 5 bases, with 16 bases spanning the gap. CDR1 and CDR2 from the germline V gene are SGHRS and YFSETQ. DNA for the CDR3: TGCGCCAGCAGCCCCCGGATGGGGCAGGACAATGAGCAGTTCTTC. This codes for CASSPRMGQDNEQFF.

V gene TRBV7-2 combines with J gene TRBJ1-5; D might be TRBD1 (5 bases). The CDR3 has 13 residues. Germline loops: CDR1 SGHTA, CDR2 FQGNSA. V was trimmed by 3 bases and J by 5 bases, leaving 8 bases between them. CDR3 sequence: CASSFGTYQPQHF. In DNA form, the CDR3 reads TGTGCCAGCAGCTTTGGGACTTATCAGCCCCAGCATTTT.

This chain connects TRBV11-2 to TRBJ2-7, with a possible D match to TRBD2 (5 bases). Trimming left V 5 bases short and J 3 bases short, with 14 bases between. This CDR3 has 14 residues. Germline V gene lookup returns CDR1 SGHAT and CDR2 FQNNGV. CDR3 nucleotides: TGTGCCAGCAGCCCTCTCCGCGGGTACTACGAGCAGTACTTC. It specifies CASSPLRGYYEQYF.

This clonotype was detected once. The V and J genes are TRBV28 and TRBJ2-7; the match to TRBD2 covers 14 bases. The CDR3 has 16 residues. The J segment lost 4 bases and the V segment lost 6 bases, leaving 8 bases of the junction unmatched. The germline gives CDR1 MDHEN, CDR2 SYDVKM. For the CDR3, the DNA is TGTGCCAGCAGGACTAGCGGGGGGGCCTCCCTTTACGAGCAGTACTTC. It yields the protein CASRTSGGASLYEQYF.

The chain links TRBV6-5 to TRBJ1-6; D may be TRBD1 (6 bases). Germline-derived CDR1 and CDR2 are MNHEY and SVGAGI. V lost 2 bases, J lost 13 bases, and 24 bases lay in between. The CDR3 contains 17 residues. CDR3 residues: CASSYGRDTAWSGPLHF. The CDR3 DNA follows: TGTGCCAGCAGTTACGGGAGGGACACCGCGTGGTCGGGCCCCCTCCACTTT.

This clonotype was observed a single time. The chain employs TRBV29-1 and TRBJ2-5, with D tentatively TRBD2 (6 bases). In germline, CDR1 is SQVTM, CDR2 ANQGSEA. The V end lost 6 bases, the J end lost 4 bases, and 18 bases lay between the germline ends. The length of the CDR3 is 14 residues. The CDR3 DNA follows: TGCAGCGTCGAAACCCGGCCCGGGGGAGAGACCCAGTACTTC. Encoded protein: CSVETRPGGETQYF.

This chain uses TRBV21-1 with TRBJ2-1; TRBD2, as called in the table, went unchecked against the DNA. TRBV21-1 is a documented pseudogene. The CDR3 consists of 15 residues. CDR3 in DNA: TGTGCCAGCAGCAAAGCGCTGAGGGTAAGAAATGAGCAGTTCTTC. Its protein is CASSKALRVRNEQFF.

The chain joins TRBV30 to TRBJ2-6; D not certain. This CDR3 spans 16 amino acids. Trimming cost V 4 bases and J 4 bases, with 17 bases left between them. Per the germline V gene, CDR1 is GTSNPN and CDR2 is SVGIG (reference sequence). The CDR3 region is CAWTGRALGGANVLTF. CDR3 sequence (DNA): TGTGCCTGGACTGGACGGGCACTGGGGGGGGCCAACGTCCTGACTTTC.

This chain links TRBV3-1 with TRBJ2-5, with D tentatively TRBD2 (5 bases). This CDR3 has 14 residues. Germline V gene lookup returns CDR1 LGHDT and CDR2 YNNKEL (reference sequence). Between the trimmed V and J ends, which lost 2 bases and 4 bases, there was a span of 11 bases. The CDR3: CASSQLAAPETQYF. In DNA form, the CDR3 reads TGTGCCAGCAGCCAACTAGCAGCCCCAGAGACCCAGTACTTC.

The chain couples TRBV27 to TRBJ2-5, with D perhaps given as TRBD1 or TRBD2 (5 bases each). Germline V lookup: CDR1 MNHEY, CDR2 SMNVEV (reference sequence). V dropped 5 bases and J dropped 4 bases, with 14 bases sitting between them. CDR3 length equals 14 residues. CDR3 sequence reads: CASSRMPGPETQYF. For the CDR3, the DNA is TGTGCCAGCAGTCGGATGCCGGGACCAGAGACCCAGTACTTC.

The V gene is TRBV5-1, the J gene TRBJ2-5, with D possibly being TRBD2 (6 bases). Trimming removed 0 bases at V and 0 bases at J, with 12 bases between. The CDR3 loop spans 16 amino acids. Germline values: CDR1 SGHRS, CDR2 YFSETQ. CDR3 nucleotides: TGCGCCAGCAGCTTGGGACCAGCGGGTGACCAAGAGACCCAGTACTTC. Translation: CASSLGPAGDQETQYF.

V usage is TRBV29-1 and J usage is TRBJ1-2; D is ambiguous. The V gene's germline CDR1 is SQVTM and CDR2 ANQGSEA. This CDR3 has 14 residues. V was shortened by 0 bases and J by 4 bases, with 12 bases between the two germline ends. The CDR3 loop reads CSVEDTPGAYGYTF. The CDR3 bases are TGCAGCGTTGAAGATACTCCAGGAGCCTATGGCTACACCTTC.

J is TRBJ2-1 and V is TRBV29-1, with TRBD1 matching 7 bases. The CDR3 has 14 residues. With V trimmed by 5 bases and J by 8 bases, 12 bases remained unmatched. Germline assignment: CDR1 SQVTM and CDR2 ANQGSEA. CDR3 DNA: TGCAGCGTTCGTGAAGCGACAGGGCCGGATGAGCAGTTCTTC. It is translated as CSVREATGPDEQFF.

This clonotype was picked up one time. The J gene is TRBJ2-2, the V gene TRBV9; 7 positions match TRBD2. Germline assignment: CDR1 SGDLS and CDR2 YYNGEE. Trimming at V came to 2 bases and at J to 2 bases, leaving 6 bases not matched to a gene. The CDR3 is made up of 16 amino acids. The DNA for the CDR3 is TGTGCCAGCAGCGTGCGGCTAGCGGATAACACCGGGGAGCTGTTTTTT. Its protein is CASSVRLADNTGELFF.